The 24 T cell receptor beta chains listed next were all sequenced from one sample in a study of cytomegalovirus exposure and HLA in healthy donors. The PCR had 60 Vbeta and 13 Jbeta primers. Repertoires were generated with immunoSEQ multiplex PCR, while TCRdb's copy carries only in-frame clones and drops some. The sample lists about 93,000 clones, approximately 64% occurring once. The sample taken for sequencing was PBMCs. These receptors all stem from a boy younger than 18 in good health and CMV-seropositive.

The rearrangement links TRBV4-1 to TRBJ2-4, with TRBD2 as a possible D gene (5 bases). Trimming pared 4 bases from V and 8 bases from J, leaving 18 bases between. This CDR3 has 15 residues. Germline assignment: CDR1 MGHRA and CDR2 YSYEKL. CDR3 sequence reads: CASSRFQDNGDIQYF. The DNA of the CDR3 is TGCGCCAGCAGCCGATTCCAGGATAACGGGGACATTCAGTACTTC.

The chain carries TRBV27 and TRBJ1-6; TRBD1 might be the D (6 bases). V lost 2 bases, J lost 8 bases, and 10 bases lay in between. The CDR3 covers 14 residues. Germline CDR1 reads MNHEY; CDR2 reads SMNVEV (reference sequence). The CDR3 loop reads CASSLLDSYSPLHF. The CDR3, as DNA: TGTGCCAGCAGTTTACTGGACAGTTATTCACCCCTCCACTTT.

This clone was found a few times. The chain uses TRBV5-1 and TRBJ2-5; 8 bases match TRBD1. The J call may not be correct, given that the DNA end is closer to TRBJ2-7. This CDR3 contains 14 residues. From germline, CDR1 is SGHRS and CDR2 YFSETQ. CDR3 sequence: CASSSGTGNYEQYF. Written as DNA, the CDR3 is TGCGCCAGCAGCTCAGGGACAGGAAACTACGAGCAGTACTTC.

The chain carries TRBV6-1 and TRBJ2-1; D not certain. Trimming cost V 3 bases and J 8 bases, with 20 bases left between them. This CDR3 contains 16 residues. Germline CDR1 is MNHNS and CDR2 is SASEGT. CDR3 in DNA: TGTGCCAGCAGTGACGATCGGTCACCAAGACTTGATGAGCAGTTCTTC. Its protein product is CASSDDRSPRLDEQFF.

CDR3 sequence reads: CASGREGGETQYF. CDR3 sequence (DNA): TGTGCCAGCGGGCGGGAGGGAGGTGAGACCCAGTACTTC. The chain joins TRBV6-5 to TRBJ2-5; TRBD2 matches at 9 bases. With V trimmed by 8 bases and J by 5 bases, 6 bases remained unmatched. Per germline, CDR1 MNHEY and CDR2 SVGAGI. The CDR3 totals 13 residues.

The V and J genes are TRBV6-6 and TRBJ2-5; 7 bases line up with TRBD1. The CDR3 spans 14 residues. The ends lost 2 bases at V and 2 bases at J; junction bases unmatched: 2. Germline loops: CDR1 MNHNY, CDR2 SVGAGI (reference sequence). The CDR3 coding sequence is TGTGCCAGCAGTTACGCAGGGGGACAAGAGACCCAGTACTTC. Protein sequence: CASSYAGGQETQYF.

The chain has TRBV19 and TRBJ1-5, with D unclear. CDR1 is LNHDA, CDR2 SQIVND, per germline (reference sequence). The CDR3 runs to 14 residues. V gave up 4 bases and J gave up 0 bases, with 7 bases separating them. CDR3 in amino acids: CASSTLNSNQPQHF. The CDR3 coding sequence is TGTGCCAGTAGTACCCTTAATAGCAATCAGCCCCAGCATTTT.

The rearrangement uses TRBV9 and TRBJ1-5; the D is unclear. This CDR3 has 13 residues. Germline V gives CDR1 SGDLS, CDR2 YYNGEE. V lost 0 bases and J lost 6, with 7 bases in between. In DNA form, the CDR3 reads TGTGCCAGCAGCGTAGGCGCCCGTCAGCCCCAGCATTTT. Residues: CASSVGARQPQHF.

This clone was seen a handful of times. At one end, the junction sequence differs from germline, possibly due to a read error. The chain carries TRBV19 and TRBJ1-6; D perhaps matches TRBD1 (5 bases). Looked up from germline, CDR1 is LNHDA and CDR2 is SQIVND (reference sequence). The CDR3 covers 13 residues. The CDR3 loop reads CASKGASNSPLNF. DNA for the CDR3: TGTGCCAGTAAAGGGGCTTCTAATTCACCCCTCAACTTT. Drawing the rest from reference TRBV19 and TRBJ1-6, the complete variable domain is DGGITQSPKYLFRKEGQNVTLSCEQNLNHDAMYWYRQDPGQGLRLIYYSQIVNDFQKGDIAEGYSVSREKKESFPLTVTSAQKNPTAFYLCASKGASNSPLNFGNGTRLTVT.

CDR3 region: CASSSPPGGSVDTQYF. CDR3 bases: TGTGCCAGTAGTAGTCCCCCGGGGGGATCGGTAGATACGCAGTATTTT. V usage is TRBV19 and J usage is TRBJ2-3; 7 nucleotides match TRBD2. CDR1 LNHDA and CDR2 SQIVND come from the germline V gene (reference sequence). V shed 4 bases, J shed 5 bases, and the junction held 12 bases outside the gene matches. The CDR3 is 16 residues long.

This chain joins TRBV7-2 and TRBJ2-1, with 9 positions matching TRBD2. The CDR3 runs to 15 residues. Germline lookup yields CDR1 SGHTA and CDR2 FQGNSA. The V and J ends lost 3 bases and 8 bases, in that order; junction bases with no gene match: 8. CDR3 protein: CASSFSGRAAYEQFF. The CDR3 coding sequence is TGTGCCAGCAGCTTTAGCGGGAGAGCCGCGTATGAGCAGTTCTTC.

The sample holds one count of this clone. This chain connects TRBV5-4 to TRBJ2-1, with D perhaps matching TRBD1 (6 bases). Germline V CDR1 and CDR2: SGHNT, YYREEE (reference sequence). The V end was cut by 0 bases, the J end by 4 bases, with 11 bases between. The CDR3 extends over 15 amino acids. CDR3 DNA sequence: TGTGCCAGCAGCTTGGGGGGGCCCATTTACAATGAGCAGTTCTTC. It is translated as CASSLGGPIYNEQFF.

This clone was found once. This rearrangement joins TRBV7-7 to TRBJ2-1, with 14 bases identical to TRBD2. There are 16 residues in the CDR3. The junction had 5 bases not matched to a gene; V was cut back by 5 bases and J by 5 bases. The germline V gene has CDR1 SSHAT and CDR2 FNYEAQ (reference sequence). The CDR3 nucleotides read TGTGCCAGCAGCCCTAGGACTAGCGGGGGGCACAATGAGCAGTTCTTC. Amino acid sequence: CASSPRTSGGHNEQFF.

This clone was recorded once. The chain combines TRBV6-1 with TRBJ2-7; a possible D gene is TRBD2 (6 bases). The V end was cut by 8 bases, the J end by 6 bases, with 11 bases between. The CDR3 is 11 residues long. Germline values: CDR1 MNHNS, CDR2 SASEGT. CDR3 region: CASGGIREQYF. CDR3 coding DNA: TGTGCCAGCGGAGGGATCCGCGAGCAGTACTTC.

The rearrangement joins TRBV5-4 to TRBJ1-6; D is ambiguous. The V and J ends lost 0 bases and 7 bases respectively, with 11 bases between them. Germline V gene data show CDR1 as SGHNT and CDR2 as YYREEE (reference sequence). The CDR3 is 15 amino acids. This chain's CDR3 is CASSLDAEGNSPLHF. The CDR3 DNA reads TGTGCCAGCAGCTTGGATGCGGAGGGAAATTCACCCCTCCACTTT.

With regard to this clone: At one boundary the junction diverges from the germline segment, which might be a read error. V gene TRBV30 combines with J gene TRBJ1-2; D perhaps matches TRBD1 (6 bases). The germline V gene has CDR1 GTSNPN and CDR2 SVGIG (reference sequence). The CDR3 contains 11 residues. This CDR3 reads CAWSVSGGYPF. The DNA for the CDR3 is TGTGCCTGGAGTGTATCGGGGGGCTACCCCTTC. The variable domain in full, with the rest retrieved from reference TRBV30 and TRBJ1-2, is SQTIHQWPATLVQPVGSPLSLECTVEGTSNPNLYWYRQAAGRGLQLLFYSVGIGQISSEVPQNLSASRPQDRQFILSSKKLLLSDSGFYLCAWSVSGGYPFGSGTRLTVV.

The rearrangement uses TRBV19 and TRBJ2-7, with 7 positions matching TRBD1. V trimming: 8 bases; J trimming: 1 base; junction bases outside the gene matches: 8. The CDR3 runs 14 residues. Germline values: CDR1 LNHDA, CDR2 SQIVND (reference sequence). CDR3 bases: TGTGCCAGTGGGGACAGACTGGGGTCCTACGAGCAGTACTTC. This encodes CASGDRLGSYEQYF.

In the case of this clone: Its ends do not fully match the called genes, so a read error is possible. The CDR3, as DNA: TGCGCCAGCAGCTTGGGCGGACTAGCGGAATCCCCCTCCACAGATGCGCAGTATTTT. It codes for CASSLGGLAESPSTDAQYF. The chain links TRBV5-1 to TRBJ2-3; TRBD2 matches 10 bases. CDR3 length: 19 amino acids. Germline loops: CDR1 SGHRS, CDR2 YFSETQ. Together with reference TRBV5-1 and TRBJ2-3, the CDR3 gives the full variable domain: KAGVTQTPRYLIKTRGQQVTLSCSPISGHRSVSWYQQTPGQGLQFLFEYFSETQRNKGNFPGRFSGRQFSNSRSEMNVSTLELGDSALYLCASSLGGLAESPSTDAQYFGPGTRLTVL.

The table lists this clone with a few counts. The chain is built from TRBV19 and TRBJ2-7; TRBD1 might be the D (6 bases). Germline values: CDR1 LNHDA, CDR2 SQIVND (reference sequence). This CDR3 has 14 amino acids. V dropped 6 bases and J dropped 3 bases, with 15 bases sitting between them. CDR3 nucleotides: TGTGCCAGTAGCCCATTCCCGGACAGCTACGAGCAGTACTTC. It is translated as CASSPFPDSYEQYF. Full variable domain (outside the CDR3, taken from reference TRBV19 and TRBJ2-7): DGGITQSPKYLFRKEGQNVTLSCEQNLNHDAMYWYRQDPGQGLRLIYYSQIVNDFQKGDIAEGYSVSREKKESFPLTVTSAQKNPTAFYLCASSPFPDSYEQYFGPGTRLTVT.

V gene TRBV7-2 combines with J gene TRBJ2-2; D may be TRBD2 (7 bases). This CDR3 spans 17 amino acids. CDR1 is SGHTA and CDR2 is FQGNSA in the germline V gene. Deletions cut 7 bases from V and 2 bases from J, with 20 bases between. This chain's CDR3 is CASIQQGGRVNTGELFF. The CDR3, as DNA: TGTGCCAGCATCCAACAAGGGGGGAGGGTCAACACCGGGGAGCTGTTTTTT.

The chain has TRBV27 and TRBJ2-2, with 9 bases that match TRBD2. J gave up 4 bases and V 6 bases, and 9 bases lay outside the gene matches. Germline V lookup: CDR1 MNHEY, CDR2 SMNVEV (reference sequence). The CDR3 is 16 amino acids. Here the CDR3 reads CASSSVAGVSTGELFF. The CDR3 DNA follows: TGTGCCAGCAGCTCGGTAGCGGGGGTCAGCACCGGGGAGCTGTTTTTT.

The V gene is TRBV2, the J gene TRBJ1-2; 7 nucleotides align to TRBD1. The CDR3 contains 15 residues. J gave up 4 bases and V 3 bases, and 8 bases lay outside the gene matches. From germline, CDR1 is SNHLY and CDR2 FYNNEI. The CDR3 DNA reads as TGTGCCAGCAGTGATCGTCAGGGGGGTGGCTATGGCTACACCTTC. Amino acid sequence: CASSDRQGGGYGYTF.

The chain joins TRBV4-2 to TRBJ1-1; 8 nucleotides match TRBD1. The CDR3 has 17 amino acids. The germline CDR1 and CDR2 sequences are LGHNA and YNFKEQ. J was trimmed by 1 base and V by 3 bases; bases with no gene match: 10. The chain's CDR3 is CASSHDTDRAWNTEAFF. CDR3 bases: TGTGCCAGCAGCCACGACACGGACAGGGCCTGGAACACTGAAGCTTTCTTT.

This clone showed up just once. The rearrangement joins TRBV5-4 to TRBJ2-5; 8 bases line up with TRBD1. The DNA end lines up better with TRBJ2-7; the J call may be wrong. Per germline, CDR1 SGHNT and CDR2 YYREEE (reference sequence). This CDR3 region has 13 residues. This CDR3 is CASTRDRYYEQYF. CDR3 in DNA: TGTGCCAGCACCCGGGACAGGTACTACGAGCAGTACTTC.